A selection of T cell receptor beta chains follows, all from one sample in a study of OX40 agonist ivuxolimab in advanced cancers. Here immunoSEQ multiplex PCR was the method, and the copy in TCRdb shows in-frame clones only, minus some. The top ten clones hold roughly 1.2% of a sample with about 48,000 clones, 75% to 85% of them seen once. The source material was CD4+ or CD8+ T cells sorted from blood, sampled in a trial of the OX40 agonist ivuxolimab. These receptors were obtained from an adult with an advanced solid tumor such as melanoma, head and neck, liver or kidney cancer. The CDR3 runs from the conserved cysteine through the conserved F or W. The D gene is left open where the match is weak. Clone size is given for some rows only: seen once, a few or many times, or a class if the clone is expanded.

clone size | D gene | J gene | V gene | CDR3 protein | CDR3 DNA
NA | TRBD2 | TRBJ2-3 | TRBV11-2 | CASSLGPGLAGTDTQYF | TGTGCCAGCAGCTTAGGCCCCGGACTAGCGGGTACAGATACGCAGTATTTT
NA | NA | TRBJ1-2 | TRBV4-2 | CASSPPLGLGDGYTF | TGTGCCAGCAGCCCCCCTTTGGGGCTGGGGGATGGCTACACCTTC
NA | TRBD1 | TRBJ2-7 | TRBV5-4 | CASSPVGRTGTIEQYF | TGTGCCAGCAGCCCGGTCGGTAGGACAGGGACAATCGAGCAGTACTTC
NA | NA | TRBJ2-1 | TRBV6-5 | CASRDYNEQFF | TGTGCCAGCAGAGATTACAATGAGCAGTTCTTC
NA | TRBD2 | TRBJ2-7 | TRBV6-6 | CASSYAGVSYEQYF | TGTGCCAGCAGTTACGCGGGGGTTTCCTACGAGCAGTACTTC
NA | TRBD1 | TRBJ2-7 | TRBV15 | CATSRVWQGAGEQYF | TGTGCCACCAGCAGAGTCTGGCAGGGGGCAGGGGAGCAGTACTTC
NA | NA | TRBJ2-1 | TRBV11-2 | CASVEGGASYNEQFF | TGTGCCAGCGTTGAAGGGGGGGCGAGTTACAATGAGCAGTTCTTC
once | TRBD2 | TRBJ2-4 | TRBV4-1 | CASSLNVAGGPKNIQYF | TGCGCCAGCAGCCTGAACGTAGCGGGGGGGCCGAAAAACATTCAGTACTTC
NA | NA | TRBJ2-5 | TRBV11-1 | CASSRDSLHQETQYF | TGTGCCAGCAGCCGAGATAGCCTACACCAAGAGACCCAGTACTTC
NA | NA | TRBJ2-5 | TRBV7-7 | CASSSSARGGQETQYF | TGTGCTAGCAGCTCTTCTGCCAGGGGAGGCCAAGAGACCCAGTACTTC
NA | TRBD1 | TRBJ1-3 | TRBV5-4 | CASGEGAISGNTIYF | TGTGCCAGCGGGGAGGGGGCGATTTCTGGAAACACCATATATTTT
NA | TRBD2 | TRBJ2-1 | TRBV10-3 | CAIWAGAYNEQFF | TGTGCCATCTGGGCGGGGGCCTACAATGAGCAGTTCTTC
NA | NA | TRBJ2-6 | TRBV19 | CASRTLGVNRPGANVLTF | TGTGCCAGTAGGACACTTGGGGTAAATAGGCCTGGGGCCAACGTCCTGACTTTC
NA | TRBD2 | TRBJ2-3 | TRBV4-3 | CASSQEGGSGGASTDTQYF | TGCGCCAGCAGCCAAGAAGGTGGTAGCGGGGGCGCAAGCACAGATACGCAGTATTTT
NA | NA | TRBJ1-1 | TRBV5-5 | CASSLVVTTEAFF | TGTGCCAGCAGCCTCGTAGTCACTACTGAAGCTTTCTTT
NA | NA | TRBJ2-1 | TRBV5-1 | CASSLGSLYNEQFF | TGCGCCAGCAGCTTAGGATCCCTATACAATGAGCAGTTCTTC
NA | TRBD2 | TRBJ2-7 | TRBV6-5 | CASRPWTSGAYEQYF | TGTGCCAGCAGACCCTGGACTAGCGGGGCCTACGAGCAGTACTTC
NA | NA | TRBJ1-1 | TRBV5-1 | CASVRVDGEAFF | TGCGCCAGCGTCAGGGTGGACGGCGAAGCTTTCTTT
few | NA | TRBJ2-7 | TRBV5-6 | CASSLASYEQYF | TGTGCCAGCAGCTTGGCCTCCTACGAGCAGTACTTC
NA | NA | TRBJ1-2 | TRBV2 | CASSVQMNYGYTF | TGTGCCAGCAGTGTACAGATGAACTATGGCTACACCTTC
NA | TRBD2 | TRBJ2-7 | TRBV7-8 | CASSPGTSGGAAYEQYF | TGTGCCAGCAGCCCCGGGACTAGCGGGGGGGCTGCCTACGAGCAGTACTTC
NA | NA | TRBJ1-3 | TRBV5-6 | CASSLSAGGSIYF | TGTGCCAGCAGCTTGTCGGCAGGAGGCAGCATATATTTT
NA | NA | TRBJ2-1 | TRBV30 | CAWRGVVSYNEQFF | TGTGCCTGGAGGGGCGTGGTATCCTACAATGAGCAGTTCTTC
NA | TRBD1 | TRBJ2-1 | TRBV5-1 | CASSTTGGSYNEQFF | TGCGCCAGCAGTACGACAGGGGGCTCCTACAATGAGCAGTTCTTC
NA | TRBD1 | TRBJ1-4 | TRBV19 | CASSINAGGVGNEKLFF | TGTGCCAGTAGTATCAATGCAGGGGGCGTCGGTAATGAAAAACTGTTTTTT
NA | NA | TRBJ2-5 | TRBV5-1 | CASSLAGQRETQYF | TGCGCCAGCAGCTTGGCGGGACAACGGGAGACCCAGTACTTC
NA | NA | TRBJ2-4 | TRBV19 | CASSIDVRLAKNIQYF | TGTGCCAGTAGTATAGATGTCCGGCTAGCCAAAAACATTCAGTACTTC
few | NA | TRBJ2-1 | TRBV15 | CATSIGGRLGDQNEQFF | TGTGCCACCAGCATAGGAGGTAGACTAGGAGATCAAAATGAGCAGTTCTTC
NA | NA | TRBJ2-7 | TRBV7-2 | CASSGQREQYF | TGTGCCAGCTCCGGGCAAAGAGAGCAGTACTTC
once | NA | TRBJ1-2 | TRBV27 | CASSSLGGSYEVGYGYTF | TGTGCCAGCAGTTCCCTGGGGGGAAGTTATGAGGTCGGCTATGGCTACACCTTC
NA | TRBD1 | TRBJ1-2 | TRBV4-3 | CASSQDRGLWGYTF | TGCGCCAGCAGCCAGGACAGGGGGCTTTGGGGCTACACCTTC
NA | TRBD2 | TRBJ2-7 | TRBV7-9 | CASSLAGGAYEQYF | TGTGCCAGCAGCTTAGCCGGGGGGGCCTACGAGCAGTACTTC
once | TRBD1 | TRBJ2-3 | TRBV2 | CASGKQGKGDTQYF | TGTGCCAGCGGTAAACAGGGGAAAGGAGATACGCAGTATTTT
NA | NA | TRBJ1-2 | TRBV30 | CAWSPPRGGYTF | TGTGCCTGGAGTCCTCCCCGAGGGGGCTACACCTTC
NA | NA | TRBJ1-1 | TRBV5-8 | CASSSWEGRQVNTEAFF | TGTGCCAGCAGCTCATGGGAGGGGAGACAGGTCAACACTGAAGCTTTCTTT
NA | NA | TRBJ2-5 | TRBV7-9 | CASSLVGSETQYF | TGTGCCAGCAGCTTAGTAGGTTCCGAGACCCAGTACTTC
NA | NA | TRBJ2-1 | TRBV4-1 | CASSQNGRVDNEQFF | TGCGCCAGCAGCCAAAACGGCAGGGTCGACAATGAGCAGTTCTTC
NA | TRBD1 | TRBJ1-4 | TRBV19 | CASSYGTGNNEKLFF | TGTGCCAGTAGTTACGGGACAGGAAATAATGAAAAACTGTTTTTT
NA | NA | TRBJ2-3 | TRBV7-2 | CASSLVAGTDTQYF | TGTGCCAGCAGCTTAGTGGCAGGCACAGATACGCAGTATTTT
once | TRBD2 | TRBJ2-3 | TRBV11-2 | CASSGKTGGGSTGTQYF | TGTGCCAGCAGCGGAAAAACCGGCGGGGGGAGCACAGGTACGCAGTATTTT
NA | TRBD1 | TRBJ2-7 | TRBV6-1 | CASSFGTGSYEQYF | TGTGCCAGCAGTTTCGGGACAGGTTCCTACGAGCAGTACTTC
NA | TRBD1 | TRBJ2-7 | TRBV5-4 | CASSLPGTGAYEQYF | TGTGCCAGCAGCTTGCCTGGGACAGGGGCCTACGAGCAGTACTTC
NA | TRBD1 | TRBJ2-7 | TRBV29-1 | CSVSGQGRSHEQYF | TGCAGCGTTTCGGGACAGGGAAGGAGCCACGAGCAGTACTTC
NA | TRBD1 | TRBJ2-2 | TRBV4-3 | CASSPDRGPNTGELFF | TGCGCCAGCAGCCCAGACAGGGGCCCGAACACCGGGGAGCTGTTTTTT
NA | TRBD1 | TRBJ1-2 | TRBV6-5 | CASSYSRRDRNSYTF | TGTGCCAGCAGTTACTCACGGCGGGACAGGAATAGCTACACCTTC
NA | NA | TRBJ1-5 | TRBV7-2 | CASSLGGGGWQPQHF | TGTGCCAGCAGCTTAGGAGGGGGGGGTTGGCAGCCCCAGCATTTT
NA | TRBD2 | TRBJ2-3 | TRBV11-2 | CASSSSSRLARTSTDTQYF | TGTGCCAGCAGCTCCTCCTCCCGACTAGCGCGGACTAGCACAGATACGCAGTATTTT
NA | NA | TRBJ1-3 | TRBV5-1 | CASSPLGNTIYF | TGCGCCAGCAGTCCCCTTGGAAACACCATATATTTT
NA | NA | TRBJ2-3 | TRBV5-5 | CASNFLLALTDTQYF | TGTGCCAGCAACTTCCTACTAGCCCTCACAGATACGCAGTATTTT
NA | NA | TRBJ1-1 | TRBV4-1 | CASSQFPGEDEAFF | TGCGCCAGCAGCCAATTCCCAGGAGAGGACGAAGCTTTCTTT
NA | NA | TRBJ2-6 | TRBV5-5 | CASSLGQGLLSGANVLTF | TGTGCCAGCAGCTTGGGGCAGGGCTTGCTCTCTGGGGCCAACGTCCTGACTTTC
NA | TRBD1 | TRBJ1-4 | TRBV4-3 | CASSQEDGQGRELFF | TGCGCCAGCAGCCAAGAAGACGGACAGGGTAGAGAACTGTTTTTT
once | TRBD1 | TRBJ2-1 | TRBV5-8 | CASSLGTGTGGRDEQFF | TGTGCCAGCAGCTTGGGGACCGGGACAGGGGGACGCGATGAGCAGTTCTTC
NA | TRBD1 | TRBJ1-4 | TRBV6-6 | CASSPTGDKLFF | TGTGCCAGCAGCCCGACAGGGGACAAACTGTTTTTT
NA | TRBD1 | TRBJ2-7 | TRBV15 | CATSRGSTGQYEQYF | TGTGCCACCAGCAGAGGCTCGACAGGGCAGTACGAGCAGTACTTC
few | NA | TRBJ1-4 | TRBV7-3 | CASSFRGSTNEKLFF | TGTGCCAGCAGCTTTAGGGGGTCAACTAATGAAAAACTGTTTTTT